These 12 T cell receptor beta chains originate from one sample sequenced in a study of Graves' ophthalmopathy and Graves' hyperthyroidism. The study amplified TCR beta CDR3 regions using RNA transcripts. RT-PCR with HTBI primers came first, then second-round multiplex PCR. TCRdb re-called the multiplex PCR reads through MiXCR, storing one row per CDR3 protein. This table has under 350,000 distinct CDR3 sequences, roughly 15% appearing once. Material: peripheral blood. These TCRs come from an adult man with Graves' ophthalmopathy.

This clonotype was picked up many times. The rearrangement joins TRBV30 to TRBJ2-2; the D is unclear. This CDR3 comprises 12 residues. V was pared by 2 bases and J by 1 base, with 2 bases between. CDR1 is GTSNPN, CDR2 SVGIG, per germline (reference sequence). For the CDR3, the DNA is TGTGCCTGGAGTAAGAACACCGGGGAGCTGTTTTTT. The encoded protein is CAWSKNTGELFF.

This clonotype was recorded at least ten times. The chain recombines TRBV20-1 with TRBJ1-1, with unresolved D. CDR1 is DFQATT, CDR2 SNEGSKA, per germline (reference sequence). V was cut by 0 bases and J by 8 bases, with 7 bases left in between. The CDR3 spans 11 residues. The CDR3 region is CSARDLGEAFF. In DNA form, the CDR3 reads TGCAGTGCTAGAGATCTCGGAGAAGCTTTCTTT.

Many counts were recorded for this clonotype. CDR3 sequence (DNA): TGCAGCGTTGACCGGGGGTCGAACACCGGGGAGCTGTTTTTT. Amino acid sequence: CSVDRGSNTGELFF. The V and J genes are TRBV29-1 and TRBJ2-2; tentatively, D is TRBD2 (6 bases). Trimming stripped 3 bases from V and 0 bases from J, with 8 bases between. Germline loops: CDR1 SQVTM, CDR2 ANQGSEA. This CDR3 has 14 residues.

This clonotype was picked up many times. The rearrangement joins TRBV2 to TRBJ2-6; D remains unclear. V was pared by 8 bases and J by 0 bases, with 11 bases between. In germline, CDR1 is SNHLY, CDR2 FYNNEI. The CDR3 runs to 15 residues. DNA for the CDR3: TGTGCCAGCCTAAGAACAGACTCTGGGGCCAACGTCCTGACTTTC. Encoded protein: CASLRTDSGANVLTF.

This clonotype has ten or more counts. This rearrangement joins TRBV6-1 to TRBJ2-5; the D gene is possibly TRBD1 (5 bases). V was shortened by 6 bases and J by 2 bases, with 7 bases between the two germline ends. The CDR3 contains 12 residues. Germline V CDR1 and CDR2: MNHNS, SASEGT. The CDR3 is CASRTVQETQYF. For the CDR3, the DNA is TGTGCCAGCAGGACAGTTCAAGAGACCCAGTACTTC.

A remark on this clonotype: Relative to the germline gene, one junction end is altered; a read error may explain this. CDR3 coding DNA: TGTGCCAGCGGTGCCACGACAGGGGTCACTGAAGCTTCCTTT. Amino acid sequence: CASGATTGVTEASF. The genes are TRBV6-1 and TRBJ1-1; 8 nucleotides align to TRBD1. Per germline, CDR1 MNHNS and CDR2 SASEGT. The CDR3 totals 14 residues.

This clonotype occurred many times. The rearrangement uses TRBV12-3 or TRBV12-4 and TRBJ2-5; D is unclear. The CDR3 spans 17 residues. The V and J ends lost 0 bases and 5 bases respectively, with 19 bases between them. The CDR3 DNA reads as TGTGCCAGCAGTTTAGCATCGGCTGCCAATGTCATGGAGACCCAGTACTTC. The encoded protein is CASSLASAANVMETQYF.

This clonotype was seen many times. The CDR3 spells CASSYGGSRWEQYF. As DNA, the CDR3 is TGTGCCAGCAGTTATGGCGGGAGCCGTTGGGAGCAGTACTTC. The chain joins TRBV27 to TRBJ2-7; 7 positions agree with TRBD2. J lost 7 bases, V lost 4 bases, and 10 bases had no gene match. Per germline, CDR1 MNHEY and CDR2 SMNVEV (reference sequence). The CDR3 is 14 amino acids.

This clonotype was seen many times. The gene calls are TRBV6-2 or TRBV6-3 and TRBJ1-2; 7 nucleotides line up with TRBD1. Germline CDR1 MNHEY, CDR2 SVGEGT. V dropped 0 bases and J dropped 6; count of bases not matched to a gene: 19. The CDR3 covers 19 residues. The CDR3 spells CASSYSKEGSANRGDGYTF. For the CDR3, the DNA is TGTGCCAGCAGTTACTCGAAAGAGGGGTCCGCTAACAGGGGAGATGGCTACACCTTC.

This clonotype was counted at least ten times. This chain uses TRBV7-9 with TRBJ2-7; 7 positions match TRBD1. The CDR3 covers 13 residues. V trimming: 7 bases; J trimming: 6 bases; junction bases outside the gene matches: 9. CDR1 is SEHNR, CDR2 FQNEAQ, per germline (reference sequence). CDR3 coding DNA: TGTGCCAGCAACAGGGGTTTACAGGGCGAGCAGTACTTC. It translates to CASNRGLQGEQYF. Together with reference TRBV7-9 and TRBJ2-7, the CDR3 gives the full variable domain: DTGVSQNPRHKITKRGQNVTFRCDPISEHNRLYWYRQTLGQGPEFLTYFQNEAQLEKSRLLSDRFSAERPKGSFSTLEIQRTEQGDSAMYLCASNRGLQGEQYFGPGTRLTVT.

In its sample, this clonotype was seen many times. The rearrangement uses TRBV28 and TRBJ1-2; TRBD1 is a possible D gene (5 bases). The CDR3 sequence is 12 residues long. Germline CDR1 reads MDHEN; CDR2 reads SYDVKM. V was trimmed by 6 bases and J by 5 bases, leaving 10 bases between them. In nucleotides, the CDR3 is TGTGCCAGCAGCGCCAGGGAGTATGGCTACACCTTC. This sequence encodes CASSAREYGYTF.

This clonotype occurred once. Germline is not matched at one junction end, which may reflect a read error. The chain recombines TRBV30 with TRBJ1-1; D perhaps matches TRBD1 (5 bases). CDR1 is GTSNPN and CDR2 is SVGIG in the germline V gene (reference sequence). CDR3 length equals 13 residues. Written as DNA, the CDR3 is TGTGCCTGGAGCCAGCAGGGTTATACTGAAGCTTGCTTT. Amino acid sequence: CAWSQQGYTEACF.